The entry that follows covers one T cell receptor (beta chain) sequence. This sample stems from a study of monozygotic twins with inflammatory bowel disease. The CDR3 sequence is 12 residues long. Germline loops: CDR1 SGHDT, CDR2 YYEEEE. TCRdb re-called the 5' RACE reads and gives one entry per CDR3 protein, without DNA. Recorded here are 300,000 to 350,000 distinct CDR3 sequences; the top ten clones represent 2% to 2.5%. The origin of this receptor is a human donor with ulcerative colitis or Crohn's disease, or a healthy co-twin of an affected twin (not recorded which). The V call is TRBV5-6, the J call TRBJ1-2; the TRBD1 assignment by TCRdb is unverifiable without DNA. Source material: blood. Here the CDR3 reads CASGGQDYGYTF.